These 14 T cell receptor beta chains were all obtained from the same sample, sequenced in a study of identical twins (dated by TCRdb to the mid-2010s). The library was built by means of 5' RACE. The instrument was an Illumina HiSeq 2000. TCRdb reprocessed the public reads (quality trimming at Q25 with fastp, clone calling with MiXCR) and kept in-frame beta chains. Each CDR3 protein appears once, grouped with its most common genes and DNA. The sample table shows roughly 1.6 million distinct CDR3 sequences, and about 32% are seen once. The top ten clonotypes cover roughly 0.3% of the sample. Sequenced material: cord blood. The receptors were sampled from a newborn girl in good health.

In DNA form, the CDR3 reads TGTGCCAGCAGCCAAGATCGGTTAGCGGAAAACATTCAGTACTTC. Protein: CASSQDRLAENIQYF. The chain employs TRBV14 and TRBJ2-4; maybe TRBD2 (6 bases). The CDR3 is 15 residues long. Trimming stripped 0 bases from V and 5 bases from J, with 11 bases between. The V gene's germline CDR1 is SGHDN and CDR2 FVKESK.

The V gene is TRBV12-3 or TRBV12-4, the J gene TRBJ2-7; a possible D gene is TRBD1 (5 bases). Between the trimmed V and J ends, which lost 5 bases and 6 bases, there was a span of 17 bases. CDR3 size: 14 residues. CDR3 amino acids: CASSPQGYLGEQYF. Here the CDR3 DNA reads TGTGCCAGCAGTCCTCAGGGATATTTGGGCGAGCAGTACTTC.

The chain combines TRBV2 with TRBJ2-3, with no clear D. Germline CDR1 SNHLY, CDR2 FYNNEI. V was trimmed by 8 bases and J by 2 bases, leaving 11 bases between them. CDR3 length: 13 amino acids. Here the CDR3 DNA reads TGTGCCAGCTCGCCGTGGATCACAGATACGCAGTATTTT. Its protein product is CASSPWITDTQYF. The full variable domain, rest sourced from reference TRBV2 and TRBJ2-3, is EPEVTQTPSHQVTQMGQEVILRCVPISNHLYFYWYRQILGQKVEFLVSFYNNEISEKSEIFDDQFSVERPDGSNFTLKIRSTKLEDSAMYFCASSPWITDTQYFGPGTRLTVL.

This clonotype appeared many times. The CDR3 is CASSPGPVYEQYF. DNA for the CDR3: TGTGCCAGCAGTCCGGGACCCGTTTACGAGCAGTACTTC. The chain uses TRBV28 and TRBJ2-7; the D call may be TRBD1 or TRBD2 (5 bases each). The CDR3 is 13 amino acids. Germline CDR1 and CDR2: MDHEN and SYDVKM. The V end lost 5 bases, the J end lost 4 bases, and 12 bases lay between the germline ends.

The chain combines TRBV28 with TRBJ1-4; D remains ambiguous. Per the germline V gene, CDR1 is MDHEN and CDR2 is SYDVKM. V lost 6 bases to trimming and J lost 8 bases, with 19 bases between them. The CDR3 covers 15 residues. CDR3 region: CASSPTGGRGEKLFF. CDR3 sequence (DNA): TGTGCCAGCAGCCCCACCGGAGGGAGAGGGGAAAAACTGTTTTTT.

This clonotype showed up just a few times. The CDR3 loop is CASSSGTAANYGYTF. The CDR3 bases are TGCGCCAGCAGCTCAGGGACTGCAGCTAACTATGGCTACACCTTC. This sequence joins TRBV5-1 and TRBJ1-2; D might be TRBD1 (5 bases). Trimming shortened V by 3 bases and J by 0 bases, and 12 bases separated the two germline ends. Germline V CDR1 and CDR2: SGHRS, YFSETQ. The CDR3 is 15 amino acids.

The chain is built from TRBV13 and TRBJ2-3; 7 bases are shared with TRBD2. With V trimmed by 2 bases and J by 3 bases, 5 bases remained unmatched. In germline, CDR1 is PRHDT, CDR2 FYEKMQ (reference sequence). CDR3 size: 15 residues. In DNA, the CDR3 is TGTGCCAGCAGCTTATGGGGGGGAGAAACAGATACGCAGTATTTT. Amino acids: CASSLWGGETDTQYF.

This clonotype was recorded a few times. CDR3 sequence (DNA): TGCGCCAGCAGCCGTTATGGACAGCCCTCCTACGAGCAGTACTTC. Translated, it gives CASSRYGQPSYEQYF. The J gene is TRBJ2-7, the V gene TRBV5-1, with D possibly TRBD1 on 6 matching bases. The CDR3 length is 15 residues. V was trimmed by 4 bases and J by 0 bases, leaving 14 bases between them. Germline CDR1 SGHRS, CDR2 YFSETQ.

This clonotype was seen a handful of times. The chain links TRBV5-1 to TRBJ2-3, with TRBD1 identical over 8 bases. Germline V CDR1 and CDR2: SGHRS, YFSETQ. CDR3 length: 15 amino acids. Trimming at V came to 1 base and at J to 2 bases, leaving 3 bases not matched to a gene. CDR3 in DNA: TGCGCCAGCAGCTTGTGGACAGGGAACACAGATACGCAGTATTTT. Translation: CASSLWTGNTDTQYF.

The table lists this clonotype with a few counts. The V gene is TRBV5-1, the J gene TRBJ2-1; TRBD2 agrees at 8 bases. Germline CDR1 SGHRS, CDR2 YFSETQ. Unmatched junction bases numbered 10, after V lost 3 bases and J lost 8 bases. The CDR3 extends over 15 amino acids. CDR3 in amino acids: CASSSVVAGYDEQFF. CDR3 nucleotide sequence: TGCGCCAGCAGCTCCGTGGTAGCGGGGTACGATGAGCAGTTCTTC.

The V gene is TRBV12-3 or TRBV12-4, the J gene TRBJ1-5, with a possible D match to TRBD1 (6 bases). Trimming pared 7 bases from V and 9 bases from J, leaving 25 bases between. The CDR3 runs 16 residues. CDR3 amino acids: CASTWGGGARLWPQHF. DNA of the CDR3: TGTGCCAGCACATGGGGGGGGGGCGCGAGGTTATGGCCCCAGCATTTT.

Details on this clonotype: This may stem from a read error, because a much larger clone lies one nucleotide away. V is TRBV28 and J is TRBJ2-3, with D possibly TRBD2 on 6 matching bases. Germline V gene data show CDR1 as MDHEN and CDR2 as SYDVKM. CDR3 length equals 13 residues. CDR3 bases: TGTGCCGGCAGGGCTAGCGGCACAGATACGCAGTATTTT. This codes for CAGRASGTDTQYF.

V gene TRBV5-1 combines with J gene TRBJ1-2; 7 nucleotides line up with TRBD1. J lost 6 bases, V lost 2 bases, and 7 bases had no gene match. Germline V lookup: CDR1 SGHRS, CDR2 YFSETQ. This CDR3 comprises 14 residues. Written as DNA, the CDR3 is TGCGCCAGCAGCTTATCCGACAGGGCCCATGGCTACACCTTC. Encoded protein: CASSLSDRAHGYTF.

The rearrangement uses TRBV24-1 and TRBJ1-1; 7 bases match TRBD1. From germline, CDR1 is KGHDR and CDR2 SFDVKD. J was trimmed by 4 bases and V by 6 bases; bases with no gene match: 4. The CDR3 is 13 residues long. DNA for the CDR3: TGTGCCACCAGTATCCAGGGGGGCACTGAAGCTTTCTTT. As protein: CATSIQGGTEAFF.